This is a list of T cell receptor beta chains from one sample in a study of blood T cell repertoires in COVID-19. The data were produced by immunoSEQ multiplex PCR, yet TCRdb's version contains in-frame clones alone and is incomplete. The data show 100,000 to 150,000 clones, roughly 87% seen once. Material for sequencing was peripheral blood. These receptors were taken from an older man with active or convalescent COVID-19. Both conserved end residues are part of each CDR3. D genes are given only for firm matches. Clone size is shown for a subset of rows, as once, few, many or a class of expanded clone.

j_call d_call v_call clone_size cdr3_length cdr3_nt cdr3_aa
TRBJ1-5 TRBD1 TRBV28 NA 13 TGTGCCAGCTCCCGACAGGGGTATCAGCCCCAGCATTTT CASSRQGYQPQHF
TRBJ2-5 NA TRBV5-4 NA 14 TGTGCCAGCAGCCAAGGGGGGGCACAGGAGACCCAGTACTTC CASSQGGAQETQYF
TRBJ1-1 NA TRBV6-5 NA 13 TGTGCCAGCAGTTACAGGAGGAACACTGAAGCTTTCTTT CASSYRRNTEAFF
TRBJ2-2 NA TRBV7-2 NA 15 TGTGCCAGCAGCTTTACCGGGACGAACACCGGGGAGCTGTTTTTT CASSFTGTNTGELFF
TRBJ2-1 TRBD2 TRBV30 NA 12 TGTGCCTGGACCCGGGAGGCGGATGAGCAGTTCTTC CAWTREADEQFF
TRBJ2-1 NA TRBV11-2 NA 13 TGTGCCAGCAGCCCCGGGACTCCGGGTGAGCAGTTCTTC CASSPGTPGEQFF
TRBJ1-5 TRBD1 TRBV5-1 NA 15 TGCGCCAGCAGCTTGGAGGCAGGGGGGAATCAGCCCCAGCATTTT CASSLEAGGNQPQHF
TRBJ2-7 TRBD2 TRBV30 NA 14 TGTGCCTGGAGGGGCGGGGGGGGCCTCTACGAGCAGTACTTC CAWRGGGGLYEQYF
TRBJ2-1 NA TRBV9 NA 12 TGTGCCAGCAGCGTAGATCCGGGTGAGCAGTTCTTC CASSVDPGEQFF
TRBJ1-1 NA TRBV6-6 few 17 TGTGCCAGCAGTCCACACAGGGTTAGAAAGGAGAACACTGAAGCTTTCTTT CASSPHRVRKENTEAFF
TRBJ1-2 TRBD1 TRBV4-2 NA 17 TGTGCCAGCAGCCAAGATGGCTCTCGGACAGGGCTCTATGGCTACACCTTC CASSQDGSRTGLYGYTF
TRBJ1-6 NA TRBV10-3 NA 17 TGTGCCATCAGTGAGTCTAAGACAGCCATAGCCAATTCACCCCTCCACTTT CAISESKTAIANSPLHF
TRBJ2-5 NA TRBV7-9 NA 12 TGTGCCAGCAGACTAGGCCGGGAGACCCAGTACTTC CASRLGRETQYF
TRBJ2-7 NA TRBV18 NA 15 TGTGCCAGCTCGGCAACGAGTACTACCAGAAACGAGCAGTACTTC CASSATSTTRNEQYF
TRBJ1-5 NA TRBV27 NA 14 TGTGCCAGCAGTACCTTGGGGAGGGCCGAGCCCCAGCATTTT CASSTLGRAEPQHF
TRBJ2-3 TRBD2 TRBV5-1 NA 13 TGCGCCAGCAGCACCAGCGGGAGCGATACGCAGTATTTT CASSTSGSDTQYF
TRBJ2-3 NA TRBV19 NA 14 TGTGCCAGTAGTAGGGGACTTAGCACAGATACGCAGTATTTT CASSRGLSTDTQYF
TRBJ2-2 TRBD1 TRBV2 NA 18 TGTGCCAGCAGTGAAATGGGACAGGTCATAGTGAAGACCGGGGAGCTGTTTTTT CASSEMGQVIVKTGELFF
TRBJ2-1 TRBD1 TRBV19 NA 16 TGTGCCAGTAGTTACGCTGGGACAGGGGACAACCCGGAGCAGTTCTTC CASSYAGTGDNPEQFF
TRBJ1-4 TRBD1 TRBV5-4 NA 18 TGTGCCAGCAGCTTGGATACCGGGACAGGGCCAACTAATGAAAAACTGTTTTTT CASSLDTGTGPTNEKLFF
TRBJ2-5 TRBD1 TRBV14 NA 17 TGTGCCAGCAGCCCTCTAAGTGGCAGGGGGAATAAAGAGACCCAGTACTTC CASSPLSGRGNKETQYF
TRBJ2-7 TRBD1 TRBV6-4 NA 15 TGTGCCAGCAGTGAACGGGACAGGGGTCCCTACGAGCAGTACTTC CASSERDRGPYEQYF
TRBJ2-7 NA TRBV2 NA 13 TGTGCCAGCAGTAGACAGGTTCCCTACGAGCAGTACTTC CASSRQVPYEQYF
TRBJ1-2 NA TRBV5-6 many 14 TGTGCCAGCAGCTTCACGACAGGAGACTATGGCTACACCTTC CASSFTTGDYGYTF
TRBJ2-1 TRBD1 TRBV11-1 NA 16 TGTGCCAGCAGCTTCGCCCGGGACAGGGGGTGGGATGAGCAGTTCTTC CASSFARDRGWDEQFF
TRBJ2-5 TRBD1 TRBV5-1 few 16 TGCGCCAGCAGCTTGGTGGGGACCGACAGGGAGGAGACCCAGTACTTC CASSLVGTDREETQYF
TRBJ1-1 TRBD1 TRBV14 NA 13 TGTGCCAGCAGTCGGGACAGAGGTTTGGAAGCTTTCTTT CASSRDRGLEAFF
TRBJ2-5 NA TRBV14 NA 12 TGTGCCAGCAGCCAAGTACAAGAGACCCAGTACTTC CASSQVQETQYF
TRBJ1-5 TRBD1 TRBV19 NA 14 TGTGCCAGTAGTAGGGGCAGGGGGGATCAGCCCCAGCATTTT CASSRGRGDQPQHF
TRBJ2-5 NA TRBV6-5 NA 11 TGTGCCAGCAGATTATCAGGGACCCAGTACTTC CASRLSGTQYF
TRBJ2-7 NA TRBV7-9 NA 13 TGTGCCAGCAGCTCGACCACAGGGAGCGAGCAGTACTTC CASSSTTGSEQYF
TRBJ1-1 TRBD1 TRBV5-4 few 15 TGTGCCAGCAGCTTTTTCGACAGGGCGAACACTGAAGCTTTCTTT CASSFFDRANTEAFF
TRBJ2-5 NA TRBV5-6 once 13 TGTGCCAGCAGCTTGGGACTTCAAGAGACCCAGTACTTC CASSLGLQETQYF
TRBJ2-2 TRBD2 TRBV14 NA 18 TGTGCCAGCAGCCAATTGATTATAGCGGGAGCTGGCACCGGGGAGCTGTTTTTT CASSQLIIAGAGTGELFF
TRBJ2-1 TRBD2 TRBV28 NA 14 TGTGCCAGCCGCGCGGGGGGTACGGCAGGTGAGCAGTTCTTC CASRAGGTAGEQFF